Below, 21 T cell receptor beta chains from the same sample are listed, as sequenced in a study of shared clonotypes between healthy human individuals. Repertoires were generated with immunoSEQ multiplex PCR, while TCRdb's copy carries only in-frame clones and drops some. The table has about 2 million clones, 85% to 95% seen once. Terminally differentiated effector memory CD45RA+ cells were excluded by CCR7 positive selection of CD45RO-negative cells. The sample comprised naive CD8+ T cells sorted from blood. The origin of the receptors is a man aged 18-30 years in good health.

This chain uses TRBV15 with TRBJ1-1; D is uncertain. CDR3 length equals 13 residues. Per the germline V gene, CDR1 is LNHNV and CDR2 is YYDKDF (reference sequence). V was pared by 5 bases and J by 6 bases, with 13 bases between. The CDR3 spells CATSSPPGPEAFF. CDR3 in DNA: TGTGCCACCAGCTCTCCCCCGGGCCCTGAAGCTTTCTTT.

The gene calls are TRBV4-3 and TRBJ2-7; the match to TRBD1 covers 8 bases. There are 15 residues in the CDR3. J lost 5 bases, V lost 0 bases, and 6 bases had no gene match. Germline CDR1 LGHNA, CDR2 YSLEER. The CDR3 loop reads CASSQDAGQGNEQYF. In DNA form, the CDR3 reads TGCGCCAGCAGCCAAGATGCAGGACAGGGAAACGAGCAGTACTTC.

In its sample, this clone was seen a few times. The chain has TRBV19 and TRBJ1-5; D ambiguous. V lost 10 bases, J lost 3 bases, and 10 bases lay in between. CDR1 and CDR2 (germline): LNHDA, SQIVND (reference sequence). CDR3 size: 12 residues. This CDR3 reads CATHGDNQPQHF. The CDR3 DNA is TGTGCCACCCATGGGGACAATCAGCCCCAGCATTTT.

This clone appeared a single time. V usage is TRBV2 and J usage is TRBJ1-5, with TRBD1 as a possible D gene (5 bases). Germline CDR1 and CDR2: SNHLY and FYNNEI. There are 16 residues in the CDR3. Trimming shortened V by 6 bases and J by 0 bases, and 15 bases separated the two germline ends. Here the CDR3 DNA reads TGTGCCAGCAGCCGTCTCGTGGGGGATAGCAATCAGCCCCAGCATTTT. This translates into CASSRLVGDSNQPQHF.

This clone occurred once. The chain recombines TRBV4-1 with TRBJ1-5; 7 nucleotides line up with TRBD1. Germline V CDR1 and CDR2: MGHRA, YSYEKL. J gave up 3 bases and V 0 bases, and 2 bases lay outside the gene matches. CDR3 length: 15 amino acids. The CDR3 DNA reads TGCGCCAGCAGCCAAGAGACAGGGAACAATCAGCCCCAGCATTTT. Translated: CASSQETGNNQPQHF.

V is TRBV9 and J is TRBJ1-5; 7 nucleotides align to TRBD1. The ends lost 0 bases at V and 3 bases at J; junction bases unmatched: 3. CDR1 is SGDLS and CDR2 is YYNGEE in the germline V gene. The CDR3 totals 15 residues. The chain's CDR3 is CASSVAGGDNQPQHF. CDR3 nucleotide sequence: TGTGCCAGCAGCGTAGCAGGGGGGGACAATCAGCCCCAGCATTTT.

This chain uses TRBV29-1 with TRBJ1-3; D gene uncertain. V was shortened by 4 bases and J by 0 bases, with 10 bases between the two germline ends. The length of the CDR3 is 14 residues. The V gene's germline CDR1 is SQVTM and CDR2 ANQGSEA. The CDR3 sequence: CSVVTANSGNTIYF. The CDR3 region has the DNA TGCAGCGTTGTGACGGCGAACTCTGGAAACACCATATATTTT.

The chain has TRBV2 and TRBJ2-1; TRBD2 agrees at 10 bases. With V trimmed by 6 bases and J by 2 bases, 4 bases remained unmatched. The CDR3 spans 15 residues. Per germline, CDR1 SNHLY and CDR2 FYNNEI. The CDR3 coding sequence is TGTGCCAGCAGGCGAGCGGGAGGGACCTACAATGAGCAGTTCTTC. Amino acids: CASRRAGGTYNEQFF. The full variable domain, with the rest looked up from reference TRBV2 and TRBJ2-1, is EPEVTQTPSHQVTQMGQEVILRCVPISNHLYFYWYRQILGQKVEFLVSFYNNEISEKSEIFDDQFSVERPDGSNFTLKIRSTKLEDSAMYFCASRRAGGTYNEQFFGPGTRLTVL.

The CDR3 nucleotides are TGTGCCAGCAGCTTAACCCCCGGACAGCTTACCTACGAGCAGTACTTC. Translation: CASSLTPGQLTYEQYF. The V and J genes are TRBV7-8 and TRBJ2-7, with D maybe TRBD1 (6 bases). Germline-derived CDR1 and CDR2 are SGHVS and FQNEAQ. The CDR3 extends over 16 amino acids. V dropped 2 bases and J dropped 2 bases, with 16 bases sitting between them.

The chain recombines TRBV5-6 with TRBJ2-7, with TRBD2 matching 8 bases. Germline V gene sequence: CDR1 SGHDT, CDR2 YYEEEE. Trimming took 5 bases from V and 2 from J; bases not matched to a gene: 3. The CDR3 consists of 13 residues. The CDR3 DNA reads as TGTGCCAGCAGTAATAGCGGGACCTACGAGCAGTACTTC. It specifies CASSNSGTYEQYF.

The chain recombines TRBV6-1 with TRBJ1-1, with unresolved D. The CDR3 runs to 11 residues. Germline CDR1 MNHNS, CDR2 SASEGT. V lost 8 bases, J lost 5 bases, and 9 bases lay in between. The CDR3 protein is CASFAGTEAFF. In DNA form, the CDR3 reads TGTGCCAGCTTCGCCGGGACTGAAGCTTTCTTT.

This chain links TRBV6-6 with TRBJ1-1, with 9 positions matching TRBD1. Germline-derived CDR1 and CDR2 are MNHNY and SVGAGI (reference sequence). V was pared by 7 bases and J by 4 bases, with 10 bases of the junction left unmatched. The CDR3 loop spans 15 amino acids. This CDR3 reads CASITGGGLGTEAFF. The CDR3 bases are TGTGCCAGCATCACAGGGGGCGGGTTGGGCACTGAAGCTTTCTTT.

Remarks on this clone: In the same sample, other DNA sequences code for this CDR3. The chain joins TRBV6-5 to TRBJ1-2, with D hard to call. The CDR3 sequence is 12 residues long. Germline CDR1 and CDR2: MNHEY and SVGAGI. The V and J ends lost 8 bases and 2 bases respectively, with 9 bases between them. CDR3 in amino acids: CASSDGNYGYTF. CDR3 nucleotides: TGTGCCAGCTCCGACGGGAACTATGGCTACACCTTC.

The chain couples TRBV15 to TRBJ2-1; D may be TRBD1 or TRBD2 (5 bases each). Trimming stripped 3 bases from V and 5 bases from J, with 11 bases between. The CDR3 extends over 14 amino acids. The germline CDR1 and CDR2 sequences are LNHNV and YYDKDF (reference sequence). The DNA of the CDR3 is TGTGCCACCAGCAGCGATATGGGGGACAATGAGCAGTTCTTC. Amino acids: CATSSDMGDNEQFF.

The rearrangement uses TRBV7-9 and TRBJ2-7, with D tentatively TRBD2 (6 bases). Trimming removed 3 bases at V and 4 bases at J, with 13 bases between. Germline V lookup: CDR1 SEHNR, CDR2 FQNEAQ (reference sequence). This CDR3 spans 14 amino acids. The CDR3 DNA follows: TGTGCCAGCAGCTTGGGGGGAGCCGGGTACGAGCAGTACTTC. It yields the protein CASSLGGAGYEQYF. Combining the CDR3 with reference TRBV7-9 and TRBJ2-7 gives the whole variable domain DTGVSQNPRHKITKRGQNVTFRCDPISEHNRLYWYRQTLGQGPEFLTYFQNEAQLEKSRLLSDRFSAERPKGSFSTLEIQRTEQGDSAMYLCASSLGGAGYEQYFGPGTRLTVT.

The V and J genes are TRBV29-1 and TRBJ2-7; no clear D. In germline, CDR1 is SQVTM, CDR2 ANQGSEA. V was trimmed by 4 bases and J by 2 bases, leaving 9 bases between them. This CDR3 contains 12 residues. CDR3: CSVGEDTYEQYF. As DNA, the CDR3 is TGCAGCGTTGGTGAGGATACCTACGAGCAGTACTTC.

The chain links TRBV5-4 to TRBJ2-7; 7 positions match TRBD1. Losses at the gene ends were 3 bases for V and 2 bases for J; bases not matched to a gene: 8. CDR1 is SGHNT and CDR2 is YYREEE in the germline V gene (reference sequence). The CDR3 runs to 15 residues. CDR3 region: CASSSNRGSTYEQYF. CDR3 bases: TGTGCCAGCAGCTCCAACAGGGGATCAACCTACGAGCAGTACTTC.

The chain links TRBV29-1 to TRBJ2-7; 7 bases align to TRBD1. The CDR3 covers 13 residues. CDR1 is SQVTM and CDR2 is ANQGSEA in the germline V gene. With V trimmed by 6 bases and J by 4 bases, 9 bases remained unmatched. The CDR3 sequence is CSVLGTESYEQYF. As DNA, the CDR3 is TGCAGCGTACTCGGGACAGAGAGTTACGAGCAGTACTTC.

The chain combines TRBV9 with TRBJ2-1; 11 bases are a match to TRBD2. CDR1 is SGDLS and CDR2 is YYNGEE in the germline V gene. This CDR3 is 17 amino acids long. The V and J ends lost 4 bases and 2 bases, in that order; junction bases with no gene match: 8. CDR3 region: CASSPRLAGYTYNEQFF. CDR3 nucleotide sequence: TGTGCCAGCAGCCCCAGACTAGCGGGATACACCTACAATGAGCAGTTCTTC.

CDR3 loop: CAWSGGRVGDTEAFF. The CDR3 DNA sequence: TGTGCCTGGAGCGGGGGCAGGGTTGGGGACACTGAAGCTTTCTTT. The chain combines TRBV30 with TRBJ1-1, with D possibly TRBD1 on 6 matching bases. In germline, CDR1 is GTSNPN, CDR2 SVGIG (reference sequence). Trimming took off 3 bases at V and 3 bases at J, with 17 bases between the two ends. The CDR3 has 15 residues.

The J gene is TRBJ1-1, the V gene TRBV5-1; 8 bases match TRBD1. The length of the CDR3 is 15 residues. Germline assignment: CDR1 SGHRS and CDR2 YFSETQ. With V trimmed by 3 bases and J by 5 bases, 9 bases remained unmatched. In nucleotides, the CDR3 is TGCGCCAGCAGCTCGTGGGGAACAGGGGGAACTGAAGCTTTCTTT. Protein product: CASSSWGTGGTEAFF.